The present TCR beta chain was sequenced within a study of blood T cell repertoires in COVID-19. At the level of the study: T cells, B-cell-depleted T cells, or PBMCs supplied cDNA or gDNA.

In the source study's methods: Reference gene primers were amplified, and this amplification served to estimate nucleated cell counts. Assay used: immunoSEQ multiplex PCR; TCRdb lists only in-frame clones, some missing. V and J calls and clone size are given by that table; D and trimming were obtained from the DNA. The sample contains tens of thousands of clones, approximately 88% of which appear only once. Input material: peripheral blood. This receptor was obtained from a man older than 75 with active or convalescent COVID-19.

The DNA of the CDR3 is TGTGCCAGCAGCCCAACAGGGGTGGATTCACCCCTCCACTTT. Translating gives CASSPTGVDSPLHF. The rearrangement uses TRBV7-6 and TRBJ1-6, with 7 nucleotides matching TRBD1. V gave up 5 bases and J gave up 8 bases; unmatched junction bases: 6. CDR1 and CDR2 from the germline V gene are SGHVS and FNYEAQ. The CDR3 totals 14 residues.